This entry is about one T cell receptor beta chain. Antigen: not known. From germline, CDR1 is SEHNR and CDR2 FQNEAQ (reference sequence). The CDR3 consists of 13 residues. The V and J ends lost 4 bases and 9 bases respectively, with 13 bases between them. In the PCR, 60 Vbeta and 13 Jbeta primers were used. Assay used: immunoSEQ multiplex PCR; TCRdb lists only in-frame clones, some missing. The sample consists of about 140,000 clones, around 80% of them appearing once. The data were obtained in a study of cytomegalovirus exposure and HLA in healthy donors. Study-wide points: Excluded were some V segments that proved indistinguishable, including TRBV6-2 and TRBV6-3. Versus the approximately 670-donor mean, an Asian-associated ancestry cluster reportedly showed fewer N-insertions in a later analysis. Most observed TCR sequences were rare, whereas some public TCRs were detected in many donors. Per published reports, the classifier diagnosed cytomegalovirus status with high specificity and sensitivity.

Material for sequencing was PBMCs. The chain is built from TRBV7-9 and TRBJ2-1; D gene unclear. The clonotype was recovered from a man under 40 in good health. Written as DNA, the CDR3 is TGTGCCAGCAGCTCCGAACTTAGAGGTGAGCAGTTCTTC. Protein: CASSSELRGEQFF.